The 4 T cell receptor beta chains below all came from one sample that was sequenced in a study of T cells in Graves' hyperthyroidism and ophthalmopathy. Amplification of TCR beta CDR3 regions used RNA as the template. HTBI primers were employed in a first-round RT-PCR of the TCR CDR3. Each CDR3 protein gets one entry after TCRdb re-called the multiplex PCR reads with MiXCR. The sample has approximately 490,000 distinct CDR3 sequences, less than 25% seen once. Sequencing used blood. The receptors were gathered from a woman in her sixties or seventies with Graves' ophthalmopathy.

At least ten counts were recorded for this clonotype. J is TRBJ2-2 and V is TRBV11-2; D not resolved. Trimming removed 0 bases from V and 0 bases from J, with 8 bases in between. Looked up from germline, CDR1 is SGHAT and CDR2 is FQNNGV. The length of the CDR3 is 16 residues. CDR3 sequence (DNA): TGTGCCAGCAGCTTAGAGGCACATACGAACACCGGGGAGCTGTTTTTT. This encodes CASSLEAHTNTGELFF.

The chain has TRBV7-8 and TRBJ2-5; possibly TRBD2 for D (5 bases). The CDR3 loop spans 15 amino acids. Per germline, CDR1 SGHVS and CDR2 FQNEAQ. Deletions cut 5 bases from V and 1 base from J, with 14 bases between. Here the CDR3 DNA reads TGTGCCAGCAGCGGTCGGGGTTTAGTCCAAGAGACCCAGTACTTC. Translated, it gives CASSGRGLVQETQYF.

The chain combines TRBV5-1 with TRBJ2-1, with 8 bases that match TRBD2. The V and J ends lost 7 bases and 0 bases, in that order; junction bases with no gene match: 3. Per the germline V gene, CDR1 is SGHRS and CDR2 is YFSETQ. This CDR3 is 14 amino acids long. For the CDR3, the DNA is TGCGCCAGCCCGAGCGGGAGCTCCTACAATGAGCAGTTCTTC. This translates into CASPSGSSYNEQFF.

This clonotype has just a few counts. The rearrangement joins TRBV7-2 to TRBJ1-2; 8 nucleotides line up with TRBD1. In germline, CDR1 is SGHTA, CDR2 FQGNSA. The trim removed 5 bases at V and 7 bases at J, leaving 6 bases unmatched. The CDR3 totals 13 residues. CDR3 protein: CASSQDRVRGYTF. CDR3 nucleotides: TGTGCCAGCAGCCAGGACAGGGTACGTGGCTACACCTTC. The full variable domain, rest sourced from reference TRBV7-2 and TRBJ1-2, is GAGVSQSPSNKVTEKGKDVELRCDPISGHTALYWYRQSLGQGLEFLIYFQGNSAPDKSGLPSDRFSAERTGGSVSTLTIQRTQQEDSAVYLCASSQDRVRGYTFGSGTRLTVV.